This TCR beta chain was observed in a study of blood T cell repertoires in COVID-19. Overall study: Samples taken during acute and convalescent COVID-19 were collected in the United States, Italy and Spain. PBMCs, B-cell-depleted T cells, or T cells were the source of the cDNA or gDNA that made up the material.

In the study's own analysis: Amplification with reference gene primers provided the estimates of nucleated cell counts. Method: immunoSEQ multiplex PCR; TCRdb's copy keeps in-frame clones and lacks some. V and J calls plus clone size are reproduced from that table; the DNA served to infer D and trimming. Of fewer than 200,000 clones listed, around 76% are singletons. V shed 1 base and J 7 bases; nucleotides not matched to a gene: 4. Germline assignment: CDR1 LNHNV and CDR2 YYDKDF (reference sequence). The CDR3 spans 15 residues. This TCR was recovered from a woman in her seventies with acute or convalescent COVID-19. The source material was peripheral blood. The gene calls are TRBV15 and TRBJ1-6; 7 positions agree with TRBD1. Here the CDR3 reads CATSRGRGRNSPLHF. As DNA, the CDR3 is TGTGCCACCAGCAGAGGCAGGGGGAGGAATTCACCCCTCCACTTT.